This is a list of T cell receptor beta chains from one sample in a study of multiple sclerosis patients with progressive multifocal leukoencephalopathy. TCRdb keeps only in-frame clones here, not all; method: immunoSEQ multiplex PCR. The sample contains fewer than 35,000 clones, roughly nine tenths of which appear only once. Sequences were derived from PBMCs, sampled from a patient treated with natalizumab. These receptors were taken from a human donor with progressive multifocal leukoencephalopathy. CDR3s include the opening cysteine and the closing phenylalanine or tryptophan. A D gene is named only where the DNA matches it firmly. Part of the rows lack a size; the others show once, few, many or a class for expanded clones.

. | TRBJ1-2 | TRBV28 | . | TGTGCCAGCAGTCCAAGAACTATCTATGGCTACACCTTC | CASSPRTIYGYTF
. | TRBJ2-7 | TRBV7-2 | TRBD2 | TGTGCCAGCAGTCGAGGGGCGACTAGCGGGAGATTCGACGAGCAGTACTTC | CASSRGATSGRFDEQYF
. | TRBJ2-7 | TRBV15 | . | TGTGCCACCAGCAGCCGGGACTCCCCCTCCTACGAGCAGTACTTC | CATSSRDSPSYEQYF
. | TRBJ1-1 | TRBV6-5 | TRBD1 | TGTGCCAGCAGGCCCATTACAGGGGGAAACACTGAAGCTTTCTTT | CASRPITGGNTEAFF
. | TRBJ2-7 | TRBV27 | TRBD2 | TGTGCCAGCAGCCTACGCGGGGGGCCGCGCTACGAGCAGTACTTC | CASSLRGGPRYEQYF
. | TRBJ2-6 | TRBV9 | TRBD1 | TGTGCCAGCAGCATTAGCACAGGGGCCGGGGCCAACGTCCTGACTTTC | CASSISTGAGANVLTF
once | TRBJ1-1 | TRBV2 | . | TGTGCCAGCAGGGGGCACACTGAAGCTTTCTTT | CASRGHTEAFF
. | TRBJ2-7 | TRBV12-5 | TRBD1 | TGTGCTAGTGGTTTGCCTCAGGGACAGGGATGGCACGAGCAGTACTTC | CASGLPQGQGWHEQYF
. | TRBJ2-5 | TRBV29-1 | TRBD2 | TGCAGCGTTGTTCCCCTAGCGGGAGGCCAAGAGACCCAGTACTTC | CSVVPLAGGQETQYF
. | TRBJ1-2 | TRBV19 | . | TGTGCCAGTAGTAGAGGCCAGGGGAATGGCTACACCTTC | CASSRGQGNGYTF
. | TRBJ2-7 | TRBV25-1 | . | TGTGCCAGCAGTGAGGCTAGCGAAGCCTACGAGCAGTACTTC | CASSEASEAYEQYF
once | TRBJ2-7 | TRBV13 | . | TGTGCCAGCAGCTTAGGGGGAGTTTGGGCCTACGAGCAGTACTTC | CASSLGGVWAYEQYF